This T cell receptor beta chain comes out of a study of shared clonotypes between healthy human individuals. Study-level background: Each donor contributed plates that comprised three CD4 naive, three CD4 memory, two CD8 naive and one CD8 memory.

Per the germline V gene, CDR1 is MNHEY and CDR2 is SMNVEV (reference sequence). CDR3 length: 16 amino acids. Trimming removed 1 base at V and 0 bases at J, with 13 bases between. TCRdb's table, derived via immunoSEQ multiplex PCR, lists solely in-frame clones and lacks some. The data show 1,400,000 or so clones, less than 99% seen once. The specimen sequenced was naive CD4+ T cells sorted from blood. The subset denotes: CD45RA+ positively selected. The TCR was taken from a man younger than 40 in good health. The V call is TRBV27, the J call TRBJ2-7; TRBD1 might be the D (5 bases). In nucleotides, the CDR3 is TGTGCCAGCAGTTTATTATCGGCAGGGTCCTCCTACGAGCAGTACTTC. Amino acids: CASSLLSAGSSYEQYF.